These 17 T cell receptor delta chains share one sample of origin, sequenced in a study of gamma-delta T cells after stem cell transplantation. TCRdb reanalysed the RT-PCR reads via CATT. This sample has thousands of delta-chain clones, with more than 15% found just once. The sample was gamma-delta T cells. All receptors come from a human donor. It is not recorded whose cells these are; they may come from a transplant donor.

This clone has just a few counts. This CDR3 is also generated by other DNA sequences in the sample. The chain uses TRDV2 and TRDJ1, with TRDD3 identical over 7 bases. Germline V gene lookup returns CDR1 GEAIGNYY and CDR2 EKD. With 1 base clipped from V and 5 bases from J, the junction kept 27 bases outside the gene matches. There are 21 residues in the CDR3. DNA of the CDR3: TGTGCCTGTGACACGCCTTTCCTCCGCGTTTATGTGGATACGAGCACAGATAAACTCATCTTT. Residues: CACDTPFLRVYVDTSTDKLIF.

The DNA for the CDR3 is TGTGCTCTTGGGGAACTAGGGAGTTTCCCAACCCACTGGGGGCAACTGTACACCGATAAACTCATCTTT. Translating it yields CALGELGSFPTHWGQLYTDKLIF. The V and J genes are TRDV1 and TRDJ1; TRDD3 agrees at 8 bases. Here the J gene came from matching the DNA to germline, since TCRdb omits it. The CDR3 contains 23 residues. V shed 0 bases and J 0 bases; nucleotides not matched to a gene: 24. Germline CDR1 is TSWWSYY and CDR2 is QGS.

A few counts support this clone. This may be a read error: a much more frequent sequence differs by one nucleotide. Other nucleotide sequences from this sample produce the same CDR3. The chain has TRDV2 and TRDJ3, with TRDD3 matching over 7 bases. The V gene end was trimmed by 2 bases and the J gene end by 0 bases; junction bases not matched to a gene: 3. The CDR3 has 17 amino acids. Germline CDR1 reads GEAIGNYY; CDR2 reads EKD. CDR3 DNA sequence: TGTGCCTGTGACAATTGGGGGAGCTCCTGGGACACCCGACAGATGTTTTTC. Translating it yields CACDNWGSSWDTRQMFF.

This clone is deemed medium-sized. The sample contains more than one DNA sequence encoding this CDR3. V and J are TRDV1 and TRDJ1, with D possibly being TRDD1 (6 bases). Per the germline V gene, CDR1 is TSWWSYY and CDR2 is QGS. V lost 0 bases to trimming and J lost 10 bases, with 18 bases between them. This CDR3 is 15 amino acids long. CDR3 in amino acids: CALGELTKYLQGLIF. The CDR3 bases are TGTGCTCTTGGGGAACTAACGAAATACCTGCAGGGACTCATCTTT.

To note about this clone: Just one base apart from a much larger clone, this may be a read error. The chain links TRDV2 to TRDJ1; 7 bases are shared with TRDD3. CDR3 size: 22 residues. V trimming: 0 bases; J trimming: 3 bases; junction bases outside the gene matches: 27. Germline CDR1 GEAIGNYY, CDR2 EKD. CDR3: CACDTGGGDLLGNTGFSDKLIF. CDR3 bases: TGTGCCTGTGACACCGGAGGAGGGGACCTACTGGGGAATACCGGCTTCTCCGATAAACTCATCTTT.

The CDR3, as DNA: TGTGCTCTTGGGGAACTGGCCCGGGGGGATACCCGGTGCACCGATAAACTCATCTTT. As protein: CALGELARGDTRCTDKLIF. No V gene was called, though TRDJ1 was called as the J gene; the table's D call of TRDD3 was not tested on the DNA. The CDR3 covers 19 residues.

Without a V gene call, the J gene is given as TRDJ3; the table names TRDD3, a call not compared with the DNA. CDR3 length equals 19 residues. The CDR3 DNA sequence: TGTGCCTGTGACACCGTTTGGGGGCTACCCCCCTTGGACACCCGACAGATGTTTTTC. This sequence encodes CACDTVWGLPPLDTRQMFF.

This clone qualifies as medium-sized. The CDR3 bases are TGTGCCTGTGACACCTGGGGGACCCACCCCTGGGACACCCGACAGATGTTTTTC. Protein: CACDTWGTHPWDTRQMFF. The V call is TRDV2, the J call TRDJ3; 7 bases align to TRDD3. V shed 0 bases, J shed 2 bases, and the junction held 6 bases outside the gene matches. Germline V CDR1 and CDR2: GEAIGNYY, EKD. CDR3 length: 18 amino acids.

This clone ranks as medium-sized. The genes are TRDV1 and TRDJ1, with 9 nucleotides matching TRDD3. Germline V gene sequence: CDR1 TSWWSYY, CDR2 QGS. After removal of 5 bases from V and 4 bases from J, the junction contained 20 bases not matched to a gene. CDR3 length: 19 amino acids. In DNA form, the CDR3 reads TGTGCTCTTGGGAACCCCCCATTTCCTACGTACTGGGGGAACGATAAACTCATCTTT. Amino acids: CALGNPPFPTYWGNDKLIF.

In this sample, this clone turned up a few times. The rearrangement uses TRDV1 and TRDJ1; 9 bases agree with TRDD3. CDR1 is TSWWSYY and CDR2 is QGS in the germline V gene. The V and J ends lost 4 bases and 0 bases, in that order; junction bases with no gene match: 15. The CDR3 spans 19 residues. CDR3 protein: CALGACAGGSAFDTDKLIF. For the CDR3, the DNA is TGTGCTCTTGGGGCGTGTGCTGGGGGATCCGCATTTGACACCGATAAACTCATCTTT.

Regarding this clone: It may be a read error: a sequence one base away is much more abundant. V usage is TRDV3 and J usage is TRDJ2; D could derive from TRDD1 or TRDD3 (5 bases each). No J gene was available from TCRdb, and it was assigned here by a germline match of the DNA. Germline lookup yields CDR1 TVYSNPD and CDR2 GDNSRS (reference sequence). This CDR3 comprises 24 residues. Trimming left V 2 bases short and J 0 bases short, with 40 bases between. CDR3 in amino acids: CAFCLGPTVVGTIGDPALTAQLFF. For the CDR3, the DNA is TGTGCCTTTTGTTTAGGGCCCACTGTCGTAGGAACAATAGGGGACCCAGCTTTGACAGCACAACTCTTCTTT.

Only a few counts were recorded for this clone. The chain combines TRDV1 with TRDJ1; 8 nucleotides align to TRDD3. From germline, CDR1 is TSWWSYY and CDR2 QGS. V was pared by 3 bases and J by 0 bases, with 24 bases of the junction left unmatched. The CDR3 consists of 22 residues. The CDR3 DNA sequence: TGTGCTCTTGGGGAGAGATCAGACGGGGCTCCGGGGGATAGGAAGTACACCGATAAACTCATCTTT. Protein sequence: CALGERSDGAPGDRKYTDKLIF.

A note on this clone: TCRdb shows a much larger clone's protein in place of this DNA's translation, and the two differ at residue 6, likely through a read error; the protein shown is translated from the DNA. The chain recombines TRDV2 with TRDJ2; TRDD3 aligns across 13 bases. The germline CDR1 and CDR2 sequences are GEAIGNYY and EKD. The junction had 4 bases not matched to a gene; V was cut back by 0 bases and J by 4 bases. This CDR3 comprises 17 residues. The CDR3 region has the DNA TGTGCCTGTGACACCGCAACTGGGGGATACGCGACAGCACAACTCTTCTTT. Translating it yields CACDTATGGYATAQLFF.

V usage is TRDV1 and J usage is TRDJ1; 9 bases are shared with TRDD3. The J gene was missing in TCRdb and was found by matching the end of the DNA to germline. V was clipped by 0 bases and J by 3 bases; unmatched bases: 26. Germline V gene sequence: CDR1 TSWWSYY, CDR2 QGS. There are 23 residues in the CDR3. The CDR3 loop is CALGELAPNWGRGSPAEADKLIF. CDR3 nucleotides: TGTGCTCTTGGGGAACTCGCTCCGAACTGGGGGAGAGGTAGCCCGGCGGAGGCCGATAAACTCATCTTT.

V usage is TRDV1 and J usage is TRDJ1; TRDD3 agrees at 12 bases. Germline V gives CDR1 TSWWSYY, CDR2 QGS. J lost 0 bases, V lost 2 bases, and 19 bases had no gene match. The CDR3 length is 22 residues. Here the CDR3 reads CALGESPFPLLGDTPYTDKLIF. The CDR3 nucleotides read TGTGCTCTTGGGGAATCCCCCTTCCCTTTACTGGGGGATACTCCTTACACCGATAAACTCATCTTT.

This clone was observed a few times. The chain links TRDV1 to TRDJ1; TRDD3 aligns across 7 bases. The V gene's germline CDR1 is TSWWSYY and CDR2 QGS. This CDR3 comprises 18 residues. Trimming at V came to 2 bases and at J to 0 bases, leaving 12 bases not matched to a gene. The CDR3 DNA is TGTGCTCTTGGGGAAGGTAGGCTGGGGGCCACCTACACCGATAAACTCATCTTT. Its translation is CALGEGRLGATYTDKLIF.

The table lists this clone with a few counts. TCRdb's protein and the translated DNA diverge at residue 10; the protein reported here is the translation of the DNA. V and J are TRDV2 and TRDJ1; 8 nucleotides match TRDD3. Since TCRdb gives no J gene, matching the DNA to germline was used here to assign it. From germline, CDR1 is GEAIGNYY and CDR2 EKD. With V trimmed by 1 base and J by 4 bases, 13 bases remained unmatched. The CDR3 runs to 17 residues. Here the CDR3 reads CACDTRGWGSPGDKLIF. The CDR3 coding sequence is TGTGCCTGTGACACTAGAGGCTGGGGGAGCCCGGGCGATAAACTCATCTTT.